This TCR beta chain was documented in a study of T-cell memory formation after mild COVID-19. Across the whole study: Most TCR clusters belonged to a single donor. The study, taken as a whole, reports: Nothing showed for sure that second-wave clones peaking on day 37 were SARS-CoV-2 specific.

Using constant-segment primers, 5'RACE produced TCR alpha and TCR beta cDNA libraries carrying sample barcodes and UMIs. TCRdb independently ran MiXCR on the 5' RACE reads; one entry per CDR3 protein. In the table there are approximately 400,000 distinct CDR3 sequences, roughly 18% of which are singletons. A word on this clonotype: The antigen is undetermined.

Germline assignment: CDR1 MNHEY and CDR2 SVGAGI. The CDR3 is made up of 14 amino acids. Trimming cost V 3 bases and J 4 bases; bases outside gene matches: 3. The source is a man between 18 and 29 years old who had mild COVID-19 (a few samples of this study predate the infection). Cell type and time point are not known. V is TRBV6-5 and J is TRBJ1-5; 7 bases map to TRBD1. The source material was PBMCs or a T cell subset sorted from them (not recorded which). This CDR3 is CASSYGTANQPQHF. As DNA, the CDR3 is TGTGCCAGCAGTTATGGGACAGCAAATCAGCCCCAGCATTTT.